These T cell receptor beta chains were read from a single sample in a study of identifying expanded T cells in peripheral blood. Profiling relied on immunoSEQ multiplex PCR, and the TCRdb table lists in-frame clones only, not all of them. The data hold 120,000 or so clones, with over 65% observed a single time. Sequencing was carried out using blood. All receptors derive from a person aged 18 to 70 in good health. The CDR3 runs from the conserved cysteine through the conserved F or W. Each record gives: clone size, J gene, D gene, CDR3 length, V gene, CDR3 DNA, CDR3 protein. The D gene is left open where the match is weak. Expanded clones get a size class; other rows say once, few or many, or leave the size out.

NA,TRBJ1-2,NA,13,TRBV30,TGTGCCTGGAGTGTGCAGGCTAACTATGGCTACACCTTC,CAWSVQANYGYTF
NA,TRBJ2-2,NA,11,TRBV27,TGTGCCAGCAGCGACTTCCGGGAGCTGTTTTTT,CASSDFRELFF
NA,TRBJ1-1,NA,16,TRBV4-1,TGCGCCAGCAGCCAAGAGAAACGGGGTAAGGGGACTGAAGCTTTCTTT,CASSQEKRGKGTEAFF
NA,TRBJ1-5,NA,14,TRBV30,TGTGCCTGGAGTGTACAGGGCCACAATCAGCCCCAGCATTTT,CAWSVQGHNQPQHF
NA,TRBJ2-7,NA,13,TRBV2,TGTGCCATCGTGGGGGACACGGACTACGAGCAGTACTTC,CAIVGDTDYEQYF
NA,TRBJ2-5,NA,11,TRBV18,TGTGCCAGCTCACCAGGGGAGACCCAGTACTTC,CASSPGETQYF
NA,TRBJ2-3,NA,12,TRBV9,TGTGCCAGCAGCCCCCGCTCAGATACGCAGTATTTT,CASSPRSDTQYF
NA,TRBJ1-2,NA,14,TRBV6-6,TGTGCCAGCGACACCGGGCCTAGCAGCTATGGCTACACCTTC,CASDTGPSSYGYTF
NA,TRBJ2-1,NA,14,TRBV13,TGTGCCAGCAGCCCCCTCCCATGGAACAATGAGCAGTTCTTC,CASSPLPWNNEQFF
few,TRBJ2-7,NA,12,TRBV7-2,TGTGCCAGCAGCCCCCATCACTACGAGCAGTACTTC,CASSPHHYEQYF
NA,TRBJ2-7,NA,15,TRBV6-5,TGTGCCAGCAGTTTTACAGTGAGCTTACCTTCCGAGCAGTACTTC,CASSFTVSLPSEQYF
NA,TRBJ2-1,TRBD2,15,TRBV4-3,TGCGCCAGCAGCCAAGGTAGCGGGGGATCGAATGAGCAGTTCTTC,CASSQGSGGSNEQFF
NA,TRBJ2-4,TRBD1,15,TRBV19,TGTGCCAGTAGTATAGACGGGACAGGGGGTGACATTCAGTACTTC,CASSIDGTGGDIQYF
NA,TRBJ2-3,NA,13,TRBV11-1,TGTGCCAGCAGCCGAAGACTCGGGGATACGCAGTATTTT,CASSRRLGDTQYF
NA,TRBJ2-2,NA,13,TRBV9,TGTGCCAGCAGCGTCGGACAGACCGGGGAGCTGTTTTTT,CASSVGQTGELFF
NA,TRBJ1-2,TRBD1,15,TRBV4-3,TGCGCCAGCAGCCAAGAGAGGGGGACAGGGCGGGGCTACACCTTC,CASSQERGTGRGYTF
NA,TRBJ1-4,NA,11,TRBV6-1,TGTGCCAGCAGTGGGACCGGAAAACTGTTTTTT,CASSGTGKLFF
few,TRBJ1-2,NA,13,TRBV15,TGTGCCACCAGCAGTGGGACAAGTTACGGCTACACCTTC,CATSSGTSYGYTF
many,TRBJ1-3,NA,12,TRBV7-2,TGTGCCAGCAGCTTATCTGTCGACACCATATATTTT,CASSLSVDTIYF
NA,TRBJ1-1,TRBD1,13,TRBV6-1,TGTGCCAATCGACAGGGGATGAACACTGAAGCTTTCTTT,CANRQGMNTEAFF
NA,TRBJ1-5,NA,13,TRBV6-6,TGTGCCAGCAGCTTGACATTTCATCAGCCCCAGCATTTT,CASSLTFHQPQHF
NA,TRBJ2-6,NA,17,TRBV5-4,TGTGCCAGCAGCTTGGGAGAGGGACCCGCTGGGGCCAACGTCCTGACTTTC,CASSLGEGPAGANVLTF
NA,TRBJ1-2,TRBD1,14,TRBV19,TGTGCCAGTAGTGTCCAGGACAGGGGGCTTGTGGACACCTTC,CASSVQDRGLVDTF
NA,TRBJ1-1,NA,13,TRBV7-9,TGTGCCAGCTCCACCTCCTCGAACACTGAAGCTTTCTTT,CASSTSSNTEAFF
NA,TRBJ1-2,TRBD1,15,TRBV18,TGTGCCAGCTCATCCGCCCCAGCAGGGGGCGGTGGCTACACCTTC,CASSSAPAGGGGYTF
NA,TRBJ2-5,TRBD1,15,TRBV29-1,TGCAGCGTTGAAGCGGGACAGGGTCGCGGGGAGACCCAGTACTTC,CSVEAGQGRGETQYF
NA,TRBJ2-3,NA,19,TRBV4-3,TGCGCCAGCAGCCAAGGGGAGCGGGCTACCTTCGCGAGCACAGATACGCAGTATTTT,CASSQGERATFASTDTQYF
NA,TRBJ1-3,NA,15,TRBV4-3,TGCGCCAGCAGCCAAGTTCAGGGTTTTGGAAACACCATATATTTT,CASSQVQGFGNTIYF
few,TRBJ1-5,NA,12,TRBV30,TGTGCCTGGAGTGTGGGGGGTCAGCCCCAGCATTTT,CAWSVGGQPQHF
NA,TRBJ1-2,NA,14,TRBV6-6,TGTGCCAGCAGTTACCCGGGGACTAACTATGGCTACACCTTC,CASSYPGTNYGYTF
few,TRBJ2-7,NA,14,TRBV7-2,TGTGCCAGCAGCCCCCGGGACTCCCTGTACGAGCAGTACTTC,CASSPRDSLYEQYF
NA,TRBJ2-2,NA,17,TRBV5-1,TGCGCCAGCAGCTTTTTAACCTCCAGGGGACGCACCGGGGAGCTGTTTTTT,CASSFLTSRGRTGELFF
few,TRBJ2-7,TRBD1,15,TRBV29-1,TGCAGCGTTGAGAACGACAGGGGAGGCTTCTACGAGCAGTACTTC,CSVENDRGGFYEQYF
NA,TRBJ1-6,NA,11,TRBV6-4,TGTGCCAGCAGTGGAGGGGGGCCCCTCCACTTT,CASSGGGPLHF
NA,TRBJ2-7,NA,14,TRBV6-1,TGTGCCAGCAGGGTCAATAGCGGCGTGTACGAGCAGTACTTC,CASRVNSGVYEQYF